What follows describes a single T cell receptor (beta chain). Trimming took 4 bases from V and 0 from J; bases not matched to a gene: 7. The CDR3 extends over 16 amino acids. Looked up from germline, CDR1 is MGHRA and CDR2 is YSYEKL. The record originates from a study of patients and donors after allogeneic stem cell transplantation. Each CDR3 protein gets one entry after TCRdb re-called the RT-PCR reads with MiXCR. The repertoire holds 920,000 or so distinct CDR3 sequences, with under 20% as singletons. This receptor was taken from a human donor who was either an allogeneic HSCT recipient or a stem cell or donor lymphocyte infusion donor (not recorded which). It is not recorded whose cells these are; they may come from a transplant donor. The sequencing input was blood, either unsorted or a sorted T cell fraction (not recorded which). The gene calls are TRBV4-1 and TRBJ2-3, with 7 bases lining up with TRBD2. The CDR3 bases are TGCGCCAGCAGCCTACCTAGCGGTTCTAGCACAGATACGCAGTATTTT. Amino acid sequence: CASSLPSGSSTDTQYF.